This T cell receptor (beta chain) appears in the sequencing data of a study of blood T cell repertoires in COVID-19. Study-level information: The United States, Italy and Spain provided the acute and convalescent COVID-19 samples. T cells, B-cell-depleted T cells, or PBMCs provided the cDNA or gDNA that served as material.

CDR3 size: 15 residues. Germline V gene sequence: CDR1 LNHDA, CDR2 SQIVND (reference sequence). With V trimmed by 6 bases and J by 1 base, 3 bases remained unmatched. How the authors handled the data: Reference gene primer amplification in the assay estimated nucleated cell counts. Method: immunoSEQ multiplex PCR; TCRdb's copy keeps in-frame clones and lacks some. Clone size and V and J calls were adopted from that table, with D and trimming inferred from the DNA. The sample has roughly 200,000 clones, 76% seen once. The source of this sequence is a woman aged 45-60 years with active or convalescent COVID-19. The source material was peripheral blood. The V and J genes are TRBV19 and TRBJ2-3; 11 bases align to TRBD2. The CDR3 here is CASRDSGRGTDTQYF. Written as DNA, the CDR3 is TGTGCCAGTAGGGATAGCGGGAGGGGCACAGATACGCAGTATTTT.